This TCR beta chain was captured by sequencing in a study of cytomegalovirus exposure and HLA in healthy donors. Study results and limitations: Cytomegalovirus status was reportedly diagnosed by the classifier with high specificity and sensitivity.

Concerning this clone: Antigen: not known.

This PCR relied on a set of 60 Vbeta primers and 13 Jbeta primers. Using immunoSEQ multiplex PCR, the repertoire was profiled, and TCRdb retains in-frame clones only, with some absent. Of 200,000 or so clones listed, 82% were seen once; the top ten hold approximately 0.092%. V shed 5 bases, J shed 7 bases, and the junction held 9 bases outside the gene matches. Germline V gives CDR1 ENHRY, CDR2 SYGVKD. This CDR3 is 14 amino acids long. The rearrangement links TRBV10-3 to TRBJ1-2; 8 bases line up with TRBD1. Specimen: PBMCs. This TCR was recovered from a boy aged 2 to 10 in good health and CMV-seronegative. In DNA form, the CDR3 reads TGTGCCATCAGTCCCCAGGGGGCAATCATTGGCTACACCTTC. Protein product: CAISPQGAIIGYTF.